A single sample gave rise to the 3 T cell receptor beta chains below, sequenced in a study of cytomegalovirus exposure and HLA in healthy donors. The primer mix had 60 Vbeta and 13 Jbeta primers. The table came from immunoSEQ multiplex PCR; TCRdb's copy has only in-frame clones and leaves some out. In the table there are some 130,000 clones, over 60% of which are singletons. What was sequenced was PBMCs. The receptors shown here come from a human donor in good health.

This rearrangement joins TRBV7-2 to TRBJ1-6, with a tentative D call TRBD1 (5 bases). This CDR3 region has 15 residues. The germline V gene encodes CDR1 SGHTA and CDR2 FQGNSA. The V and J ends lost 5 bases and 10 bases respectively, with 18 bases between them. This chain's CDR3 is CASSGEGVFGSPLHF. CDR3 nucleotides: TGTGCCAGCAGCGGGGAAGGGGTATTTGGCTCACCCCTCCACTTT.

As for this clone: The junction shows a germline mismatch at one end, possibly a read error. The DNA of the CDR3 is TGTTCCAGCAGCTTAGGGACTAGCGGGGTCTCCTACGAGCAGTACTTC. This codes for CSSSLGTSGVSYEQYF. The rearrangement joins TRBV7-9 to TRBJ2-7; 13 bases match TRBD2. CDR1 and CDR2 from the germline V gene are SEHNR and FQNEAQ (reference sequence). CDR3 length: 16 amino acids.

This clone appeared once. Distinct nucleotide sequences in the sample also encode this CDR3. CDR3 protein: CASSLLTGGEQFF. The CDR3 bases are TGTGCCAGCAGCTTACTGACGGGAGGTGAGCAGTTCTTC. J is TRBJ2-1 and V is TRBV7-3, with 7 positions matching TRBD2. The V gene's germline CDR1 is SGHTA and CDR2 FQGTGA. The CDR3 has 13 residues. V lost 2 bases and J lost 9; bases outside the gene matches: 4.